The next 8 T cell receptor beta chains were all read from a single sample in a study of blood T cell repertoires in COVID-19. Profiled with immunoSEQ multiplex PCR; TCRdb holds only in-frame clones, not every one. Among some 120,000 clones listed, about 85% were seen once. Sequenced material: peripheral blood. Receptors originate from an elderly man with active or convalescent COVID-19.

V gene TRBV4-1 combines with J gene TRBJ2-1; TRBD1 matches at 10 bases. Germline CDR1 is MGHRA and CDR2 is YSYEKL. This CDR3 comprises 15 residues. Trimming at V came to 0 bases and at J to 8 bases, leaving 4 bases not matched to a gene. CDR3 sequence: CASSQDWTGGDEQFF. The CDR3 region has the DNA TGCGCCAGCAGCCAAGATTGGACAGGGGGTGATGAGCAGTTCTTC.

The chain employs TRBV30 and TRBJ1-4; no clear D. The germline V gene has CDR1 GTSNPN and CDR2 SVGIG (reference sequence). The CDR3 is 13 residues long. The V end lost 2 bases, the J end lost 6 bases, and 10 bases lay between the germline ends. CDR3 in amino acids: CAWSSSTDEKLFF. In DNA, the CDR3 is TGTGCCTGGAGTTCGAGCACTGATGAAAAACTGTTTTTT. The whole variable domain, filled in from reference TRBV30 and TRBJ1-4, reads SQTIHQWPATLVQPVGSPLSLECTVEGTSNPNLYWYRQAAGRGLQLLFYSVGIGQISSEVPQNLSASRPQDRQFILSSKKLLLSDSGFYLCAWSSSTDEKLFFGSGTQLSVL.

The CDR3 region has the DNA TGTGCCAGCAGCCACCACGGGACTAGCGGGGTTAGCTCCTACGAGCAGTACTTC. Amino acids: CASSHHGTSGVSSYEQYF. This chain joins TRBV4-2 and TRBJ2-7; 13 positions agree with TRBD2. In germline, CDR1 is LGHNA, CDR2 YNFKEQ. The CDR3 contains 18 residues. With 3 bases clipped from V and 0 bases from J, the junction kept 8 bases outside the gene matches.

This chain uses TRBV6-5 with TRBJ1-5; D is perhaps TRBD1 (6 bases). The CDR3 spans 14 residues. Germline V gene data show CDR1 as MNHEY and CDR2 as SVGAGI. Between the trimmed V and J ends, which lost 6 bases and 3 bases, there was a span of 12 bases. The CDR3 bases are TGTGCCAGCAGCCCGACAGGCTACAATCAGCCCCAGCATTTT. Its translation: CASSPTGYNQPQHF.

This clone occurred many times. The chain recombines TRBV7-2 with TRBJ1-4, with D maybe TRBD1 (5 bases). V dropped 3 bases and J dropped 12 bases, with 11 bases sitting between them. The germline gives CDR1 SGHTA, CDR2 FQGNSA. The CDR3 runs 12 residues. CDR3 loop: CASSLSLGQLFF. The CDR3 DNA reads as TGTGCCAGCAGCTTGTCCCTGGGGCAACTGTTTTTT. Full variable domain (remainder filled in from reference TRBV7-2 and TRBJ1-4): GAGVSQSPSNKVTEKGKDVELRCDPISGHTALYWYRQSLGQGLEFLIYFQGNSAPDKSGLPSDRFSAERTGGSVSTLTIQRTQQEDSAVYLCASSLSLGQLFFGSGTQLSVL.

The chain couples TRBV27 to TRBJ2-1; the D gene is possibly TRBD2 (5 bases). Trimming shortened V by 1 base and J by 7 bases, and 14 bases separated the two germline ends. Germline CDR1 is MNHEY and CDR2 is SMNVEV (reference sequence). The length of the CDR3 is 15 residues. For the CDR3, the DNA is TGTGCCAGCAGTTTATTGCGGTCGAGGGTGAATGAGCAGTTCTTC. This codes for CASSLLRSRVNEQFF.

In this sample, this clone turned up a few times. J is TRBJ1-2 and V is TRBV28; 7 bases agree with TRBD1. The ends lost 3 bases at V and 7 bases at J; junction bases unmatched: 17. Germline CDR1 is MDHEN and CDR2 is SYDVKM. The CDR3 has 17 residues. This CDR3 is CASSFPRRPQGELGYTF. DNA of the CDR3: TGTGCCAGCAGTTTCCCCCGCCGGCCCCAGGGGGAGCTTGGCTACACCTTC.

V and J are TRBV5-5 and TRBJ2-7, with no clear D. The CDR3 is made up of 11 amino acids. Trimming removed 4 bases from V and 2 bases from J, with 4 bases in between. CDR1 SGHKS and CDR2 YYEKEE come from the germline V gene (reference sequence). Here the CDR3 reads CASSLTYEQYF. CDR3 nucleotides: TGTGCCAGCAGCCTAACCTACGAGCAGTACTTC.